The next 15 T cell receptor beta chains were all read from a single sample in a study of blood T cell repertoires in COVID-19. The repertoire was sequenced with immunoSEQ multiplex PCR; TCRdb's copy has only in-frame clones and lacks some. Of under 100,000 clones in the sample, about nine tenths are singletons; the top ten hold roughly 15%. The sample was peripheral blood. The receptors were gathered from a male donor with acute or convalescent COVID-19.

The chain combines TRBV3-1 (or the pseudogene TRBV3-2) with TRBJ1-2; weak D call: TRBD1 (6 bases). There are 15 residues in the CDR3. V lost 3 bases and J 8 bases, leaving 19 bases between the germline ends. Per germline, CDR1 LGHDT and CDR2 YNNKEL (reference sequence). Here the CDR3 reads CASSQGHFSTGGYTF. The CDR3 nucleotides are TGTGCCAGCAGCCAGGGACATTTCTCGACTGGCGGCTACACCTTC.

This clone was found once. The V gene is TRBV6-5, the J gene TRBJ2-4, with 7 bases fitting TRBD1. Per germline, CDR1 MNHEY and CDR2 SVGAGI. Unmatched junction bases numbered 15, after V lost 6 bases and J lost 10 bases. The CDR3 is 15 amino acids. In nucleotides, the CDR3 is TGTGCCAGCAGGTTACAGGGGACGTCTTCGGGAATTCAGTACTTC. Protein product: CASRLQGTSSGIQYF.

This chain joins TRBV30 and TRBJ1-1, with D possibly TRBD1 on 5 matching bases. V was shortened by 4 bases and J by 3 bases, with 12 bases between the two germline ends. The CDR3 totals 13 residues. Germline V CDR1 and CDR2: GTSNPN, SVGIG (reference sequence). This CDR3 reads CAWTVGGDTEAFF. DNA of the CDR3: TGTGCCTGGACCGTGGGGGGAGACACTGAAGCTTTCTTT.

The genes are TRBV3-1 (or the pseudogene TRBV3-2) and TRBJ2-3; no firm D call. V was cut by 1 base and J by 1 base, with 6 bases left in between. CDR1 is LGHDT, CDR2 YNNKEL, per germline (reference sequence). The CDR3 sequence is 14 residues long. The CDR3 is CASSQVVGTDTQYF. DNA of the CDR3: TGTGCCAGCAGCCAAGTAGTTGGCACAGATACGCAGTATTTT.

The chain has TRBV6-1 and TRBJ1-3; possible D gene TRBD1, 5 bases. The CDR3 length is 15 residues. The germline V gene encodes CDR1 MNHNS and CDR2 SASEGT. Trimming shortened V by 7 bases and J by 0 bases, and 13 bases separated the two germline ends. The DNA of the CDR3 is TGTGCCAGCATCCTCTCGGGGGGCTCTGGAAACACCATATATTTT. Its protein product is CASILSGGSGNTIYF.

The rearrangement links TRBV5-1 to TRBJ1-3; 7 nucleotides agree with TRBD1. Germline values: CDR1 SGHRS, CDR2 YFSETQ. J lost 2 bases, V lost 5 bases, and 4 bases had no gene match. The CDR3 length is 14 residues. CDR3 nucleotides: TGCGCCAGCAGAACCGGGACAGCTGGAAACACCATATATTTT. It codes for CASRTGTAGNTIYF.

The V call is TRBV5-6, the J call TRBJ2-2; 12 nucleotides align to TRBD2. The CDR3 spans 16 residues. The germline V gene encodes CDR1 SGHDT and CDR2 YYEEEE. After removal of 4 bases from V and 6 bases from J, the junction contained 7 bases not matched to a gene. CDR3 region: CASSPRTSGGSGELFF. As DNA, the CDR3 is TGTGCCAGCAGCCCCCGAACTAGCGGGGGGTCCGGGGAGCTGTTTTTT.

J is TRBJ1-1 and V is TRBV19; 9 nucleotides match TRBD1. CDR3 size: 15 residues. The V segment lost 7 bases and the J segment 4 bases; nucleotides outside the gene matches: 10. CDR1 is LNHDA and CDR2 is SQIVND in the germline V gene (reference sequence). CDR3 DNA: TGTGCCAGTATCCAAACAGGGGGCGGGAGCACTGAAGCTTTCTTT. Protein product: CASIQTGGGSTEAFF. Full variable domain (remainder filled in from reference TRBV19 and TRBJ1-1): DGGITQSPKYLFRKEGQNVTLSCEQNLNHDAMYWYRQDPGQGLRLIYYSQIVNDFQKGDIAEGYSVSREKKESFPLTVTSAQKNPTAFYLCASIQTGGGSTEAFFGQGTRLTVV.

This clone was counted between two and nine times. J is TRBJ1-2 and V is TRBV7-9; weak D call: TRBD1 (5 bases). Trimming stripped 1 base from V and 3 bases from J, with 9 bases between. CDR1 is SEHNR, CDR2 FQNEAQ, per germline (reference sequence). The CDR3 length is 14 residues. In DNA, the CDR3 is TGTGCCAGCAGCTTAGTTGCGGGGGACTATGGCTACACCTTC. Its translation: CASSLVAGDYGYTF. The full variable domain, in which reference TRBV7-9 and TRBJ1-2 provide the parts outside the CDR3, is DTGVSQNPRHKITKRGQNVTFRCDPISEHNRLYWYRQTLGQGPEFLTYFQNEAQLEKSRLLSDRFSAERPKGSFSTLEIQRTEQGDSAMYLCASSLVAGDYGYTFGSGTRLTVV.

This rearrangement joins TRBV5-1 to TRBJ2-2; 9 bases align to TRBD1. V shed 1 base and J 4 bases; nucleotides not matched to a gene: 5. The CDR3 spans 16 residues. CDR1 and CDR2 from the germline V gene are SGHRS and YFSETQ. In DNA, the CDR3 is TGCGCCAGCAGCTTGTCGCCGGACAGGGGCACCGGGGAGCTGTTTTTT. Translating gives CASSLSPDRGTGELFF.

The chain combines TRBV6-2 or TRBV6-3 with TRBJ1-4; D is uncertain. V dropped 0 bases and J dropped 4 bases, with 12 bases sitting between them. Germline V gene lookup returns CDR1 MNHEY and CDR2 SVGEGT. CDR3 length: 16 amino acids. CDR3 coding DNA: TGTGCCAGCAGTTACTCGAAAGGAGAAGTTAATGAAAAACTGTTTTTT. Its translation is CASSYSKGEVNEKLFF.

J is TRBJ2-7 and V is TRBV11-1, with TRBD1 matching 10 bases. CDR3 length equals 14 residues. The germline gives CDR1 SGHAT, CDR2 FQDESV (reference sequence). J was trimmed by 6 bases and V by 4 bases; bases with no gene match: 6. DNA of the CDR3: TGTGCCAGCAGCTCCCGGACAGGGGGTATCGAGCAGTACTTC. It is translated as CASSSRTGGIEQYF.

The chain joins TRBV4-2 to TRBJ1-2, with 7 bases matching TRBD1. The trim removed 0 bases at V and 8 bases at J, leaving 9 bases unmatched. The CDR3 spans 15 residues. Germline assignment: CDR1 LGHNA and CDR2 YNFKEQ. The CDR3: CASSQEQEGGQGYTF. In DNA, the CDR3 is TGTGCCAGCAGCCAAGAACAGGAAGGGGGCCAAGGCTACACCTTC.

The DNA of the CDR3 is TGTGCCACAACCCCGGGACAAATTAATAATTCACCCCTCCACTTT. It specifies CATTPGQINNSPLHF. The rearrangement joins TRBV6-5 to TRBJ1-6; maybe TRBD1 (6 bases). The CDR3 has 15 amino acids. Germline-derived CDR1 and CDR2 are MNHEY and SVGAGI. V lost 10 bases to trimming and J lost 5 bases, with 18 bases between them.

The rearrangement uses TRBV5-1 and TRBJ1-1; D remains unclear. The CDR3 sequence is 15 residues long. Trimming removed 0 bases at V and 5 bases at J, with 14 bases between. From germline, CDR1 is SGHRS and CDR2 YFSETQ. CDR3 sequence: CASSLGSEVLTEAFF. Here the CDR3 DNA reads TGCGCCAGCAGCTTGGGTTCCGAGGTATTGACTGAAGCTTTCTTT.